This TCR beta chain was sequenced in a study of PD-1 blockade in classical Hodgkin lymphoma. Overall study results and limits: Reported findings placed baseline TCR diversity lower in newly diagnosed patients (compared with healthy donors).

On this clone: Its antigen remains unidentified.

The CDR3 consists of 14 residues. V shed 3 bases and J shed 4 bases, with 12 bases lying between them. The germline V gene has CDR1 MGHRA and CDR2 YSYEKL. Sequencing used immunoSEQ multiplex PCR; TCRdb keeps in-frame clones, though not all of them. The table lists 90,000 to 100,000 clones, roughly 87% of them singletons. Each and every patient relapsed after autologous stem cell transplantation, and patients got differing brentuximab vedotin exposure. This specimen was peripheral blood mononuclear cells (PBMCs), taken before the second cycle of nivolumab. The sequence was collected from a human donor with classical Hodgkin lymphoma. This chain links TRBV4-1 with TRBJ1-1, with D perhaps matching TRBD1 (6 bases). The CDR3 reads CASSQGRGFTEAFF. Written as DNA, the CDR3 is TGCGCCAGCAGCCAGGGGAGGGGGTTCACTGAAGCTTTCTTT.